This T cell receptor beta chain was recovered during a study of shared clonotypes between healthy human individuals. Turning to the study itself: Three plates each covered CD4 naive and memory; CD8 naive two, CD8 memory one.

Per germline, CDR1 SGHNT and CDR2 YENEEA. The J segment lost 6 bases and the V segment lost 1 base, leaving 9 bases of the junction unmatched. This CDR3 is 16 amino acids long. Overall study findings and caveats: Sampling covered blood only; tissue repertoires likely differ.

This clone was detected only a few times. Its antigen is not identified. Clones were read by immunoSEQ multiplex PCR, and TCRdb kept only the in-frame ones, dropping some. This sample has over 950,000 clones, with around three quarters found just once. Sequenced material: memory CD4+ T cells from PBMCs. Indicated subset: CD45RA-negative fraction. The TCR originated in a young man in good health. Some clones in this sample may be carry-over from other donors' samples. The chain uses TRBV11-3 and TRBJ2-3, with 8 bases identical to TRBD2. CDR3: CASSLGTSGSPDTQYF. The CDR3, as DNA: TGTGCCAGCAGCTTAGGTACCAGCGGGAGCCCCGATACGCAGTATTTT.